This entry is about one T cell receptor (beta chain). Its antigen is unidentified. The germline V and J ends were trimmed by 1 base and 4 bases, with 5 bases remaining between them. Germline V gene data show CDR1 as MNHEY and CDR2 as SMNVEV (reference sequence). CDR3 length: 13 residues. This record comes from a study of OX40 agonist ivuxolimab in advanced cancers. Study in general: Partial responses were achieved by three patients, of whom one had hepatocellular carcinoma and two had cutaneous melanoma. Study-wide findings and caveats: The work left the antigen specificity of expanded peripheral T cells undetermined.

Data came from immunoSEQ multiplex PCR; TCRdb stores just in-frame clones and leaves some out. Of about 41,000 clones in the sample, over 80% are singletons; the top ten hold approximately 2.6%. The source of this sequence is an adult with an advanced solid tumor such as melanoma, head and neck, liver or kidney cancer. The V and J genes are TRBV27 and TRBJ2-1; D remains unclear. The sample here was CD4+ or CD8+ T cells sorted from blood, taken in a trial of the OX40 agonist ivuxolimab. The CDR3 coding sequence is TGTGCCAGCAGTTTATACGGATACAATGAGCAGTTCTTC. Translating it yields CASSLYGYNEQFF.